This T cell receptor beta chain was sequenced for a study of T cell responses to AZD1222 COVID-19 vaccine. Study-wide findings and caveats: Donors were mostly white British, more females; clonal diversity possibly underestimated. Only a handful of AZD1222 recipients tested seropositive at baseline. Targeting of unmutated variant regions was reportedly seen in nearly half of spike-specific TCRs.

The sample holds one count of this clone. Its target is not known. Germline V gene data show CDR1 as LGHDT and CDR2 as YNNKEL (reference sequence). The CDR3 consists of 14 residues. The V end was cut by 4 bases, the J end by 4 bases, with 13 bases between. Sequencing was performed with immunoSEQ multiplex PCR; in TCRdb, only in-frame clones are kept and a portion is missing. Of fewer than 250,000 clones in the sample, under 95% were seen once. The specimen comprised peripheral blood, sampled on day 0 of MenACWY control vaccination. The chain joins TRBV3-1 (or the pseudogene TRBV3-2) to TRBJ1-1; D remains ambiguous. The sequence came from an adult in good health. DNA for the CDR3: TGTGCCAGCAGCCTCAGAGCGGTGTCCACTGAAGCTTTCTTT. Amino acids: CASSLRAVSTEAFF.